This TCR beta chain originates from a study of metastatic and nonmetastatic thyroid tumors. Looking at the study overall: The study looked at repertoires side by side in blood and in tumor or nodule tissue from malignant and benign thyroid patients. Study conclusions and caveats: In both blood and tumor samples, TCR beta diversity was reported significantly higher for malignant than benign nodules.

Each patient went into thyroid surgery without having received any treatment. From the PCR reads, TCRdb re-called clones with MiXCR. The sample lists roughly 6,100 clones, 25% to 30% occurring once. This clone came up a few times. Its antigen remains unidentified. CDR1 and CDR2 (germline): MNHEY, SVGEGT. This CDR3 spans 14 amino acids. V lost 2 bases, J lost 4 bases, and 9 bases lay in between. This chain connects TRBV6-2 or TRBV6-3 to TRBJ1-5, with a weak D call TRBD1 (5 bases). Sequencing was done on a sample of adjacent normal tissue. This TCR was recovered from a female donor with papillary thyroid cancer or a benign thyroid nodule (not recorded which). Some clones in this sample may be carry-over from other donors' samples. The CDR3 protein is CASSYGRANQPQHF. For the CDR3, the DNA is TGTGCCAGCAGTTACGGCAGGGCAAATCAGCCCCAGCATTTT.